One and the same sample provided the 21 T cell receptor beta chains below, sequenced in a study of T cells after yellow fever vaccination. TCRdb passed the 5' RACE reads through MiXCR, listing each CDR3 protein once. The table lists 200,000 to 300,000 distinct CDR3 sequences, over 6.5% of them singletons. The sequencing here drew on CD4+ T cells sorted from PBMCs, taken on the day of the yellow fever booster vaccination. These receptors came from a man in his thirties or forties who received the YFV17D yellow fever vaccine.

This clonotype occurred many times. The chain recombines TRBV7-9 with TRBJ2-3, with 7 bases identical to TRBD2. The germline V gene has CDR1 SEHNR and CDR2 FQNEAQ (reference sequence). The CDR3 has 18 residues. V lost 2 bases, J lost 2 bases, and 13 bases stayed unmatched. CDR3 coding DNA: TGTGCCAGCAGCTTATGGCTCACGACCGGGGGGATCACAGATACGCAGTATTTT. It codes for CASSLWLTTGGITDTQYF. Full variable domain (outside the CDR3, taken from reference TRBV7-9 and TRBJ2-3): DTGVSQNPRHKITKRGQNVTFRCDPISEHNRLYWYRQTLGQGPEFLTYFQNEAQLEKSRLLSDRFSAERPKGSFSTLEIQRTEQGDSAMYLCASSLWLTTGGITDTQYFGPGTRLTVL.

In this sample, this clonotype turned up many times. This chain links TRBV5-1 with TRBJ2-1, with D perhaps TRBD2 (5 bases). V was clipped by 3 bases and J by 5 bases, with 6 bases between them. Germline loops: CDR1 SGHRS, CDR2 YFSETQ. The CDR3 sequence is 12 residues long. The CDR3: CASSSRDNEQFF. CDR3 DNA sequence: TGCGCCAGCAGCTCGAGGGACAATGAGCAGTTCTTC.

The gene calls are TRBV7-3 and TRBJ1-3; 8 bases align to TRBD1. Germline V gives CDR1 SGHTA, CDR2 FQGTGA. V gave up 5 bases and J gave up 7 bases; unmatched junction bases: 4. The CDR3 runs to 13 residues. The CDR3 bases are TGTGCCAGCAGCCAGGACAGGGATAACACCATATATTTT. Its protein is CASSQDRDNTIYF.

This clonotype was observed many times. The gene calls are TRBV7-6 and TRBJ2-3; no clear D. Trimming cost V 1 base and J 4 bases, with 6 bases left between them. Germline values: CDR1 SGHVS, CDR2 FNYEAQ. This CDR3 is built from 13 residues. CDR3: CASSLEWADTQYF. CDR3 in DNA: TGTGCCAGCAGCTTAGAGTGGGCAGATACGCAGTATTTT.

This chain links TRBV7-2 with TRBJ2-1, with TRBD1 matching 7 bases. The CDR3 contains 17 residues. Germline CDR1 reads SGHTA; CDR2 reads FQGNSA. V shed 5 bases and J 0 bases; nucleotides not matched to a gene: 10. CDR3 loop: CASSPPGTATSYNEQFF. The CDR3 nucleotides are TGTGCCAGCAGCCCCCCCGGGACAGCTACCTCCTACAATGAGCAGTTCTTC.

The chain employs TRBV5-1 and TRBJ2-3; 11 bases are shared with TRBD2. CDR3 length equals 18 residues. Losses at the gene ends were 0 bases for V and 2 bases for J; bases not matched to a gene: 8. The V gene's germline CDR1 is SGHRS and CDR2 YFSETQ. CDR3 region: CASSLGIGTSGSTDTQYF. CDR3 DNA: TGCGCCAGCAGCTTGGGGATCGGGACTAGCGGTTCCACAGATACGCAGTATTTT.

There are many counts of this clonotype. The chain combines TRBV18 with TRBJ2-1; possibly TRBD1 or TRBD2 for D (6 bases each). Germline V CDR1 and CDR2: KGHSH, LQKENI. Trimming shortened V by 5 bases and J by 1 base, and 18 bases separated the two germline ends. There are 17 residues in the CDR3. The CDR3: CASSWDASGASYNEQFF. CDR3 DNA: TGTGCCAGCTCATGGGACGCGTCGGGGGCTTCCTACAATGAGCAGTTCTTC.

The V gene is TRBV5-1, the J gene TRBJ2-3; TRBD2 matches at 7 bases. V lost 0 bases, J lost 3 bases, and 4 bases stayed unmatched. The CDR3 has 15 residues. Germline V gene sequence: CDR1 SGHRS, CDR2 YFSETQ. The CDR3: CASSLVPSGTDTQYF. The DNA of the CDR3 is TGCGCCAGCAGCTTGGTACCTAGCGGTACAGATACGCAGTATTTT.

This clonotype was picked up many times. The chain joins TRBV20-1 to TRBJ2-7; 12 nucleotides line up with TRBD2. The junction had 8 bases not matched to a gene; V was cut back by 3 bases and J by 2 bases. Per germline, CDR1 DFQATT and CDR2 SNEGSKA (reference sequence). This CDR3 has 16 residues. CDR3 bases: TGCAGTGCTAGGGCAGGACTAGCGGGATACACCTACGAGCAGTACTTC. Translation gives CSARAGLAGYTYEQYF.

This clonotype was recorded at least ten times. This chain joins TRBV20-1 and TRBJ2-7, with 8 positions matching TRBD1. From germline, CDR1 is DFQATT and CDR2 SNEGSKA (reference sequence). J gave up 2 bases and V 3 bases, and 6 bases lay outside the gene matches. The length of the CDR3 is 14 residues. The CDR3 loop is CSASGTGNTYEQYF. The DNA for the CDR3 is TGCAGTGCTAGCGGGACAGGAAACACCTACGAGCAGTACTTC.

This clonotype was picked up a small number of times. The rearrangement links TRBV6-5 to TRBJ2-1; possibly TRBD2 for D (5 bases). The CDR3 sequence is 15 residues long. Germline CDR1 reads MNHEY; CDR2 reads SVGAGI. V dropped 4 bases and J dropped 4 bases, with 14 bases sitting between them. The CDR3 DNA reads TGTGCCAGCAGTTCCCGACCAAGGGAGTACAATGAGCAGTTCTTC. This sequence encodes CASSSRPREYNEQFF.

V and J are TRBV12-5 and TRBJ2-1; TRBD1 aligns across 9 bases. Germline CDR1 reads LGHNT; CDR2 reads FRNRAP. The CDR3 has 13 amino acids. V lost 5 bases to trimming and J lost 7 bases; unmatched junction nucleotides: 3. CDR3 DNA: TGTGCTAGTGGTCAAGGGACAGGGAATGAGCAGTTCTTC. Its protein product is CASGQGTGNEQFF.

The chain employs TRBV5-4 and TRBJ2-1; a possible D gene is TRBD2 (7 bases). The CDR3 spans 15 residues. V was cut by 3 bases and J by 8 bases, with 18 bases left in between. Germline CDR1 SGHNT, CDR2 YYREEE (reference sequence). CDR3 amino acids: CASSSLGGGGDEQFF. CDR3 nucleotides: TGTGCCAGCAGCTCTCTAGGCGGGGGCGGCGATGAGCAGTTCTTC.

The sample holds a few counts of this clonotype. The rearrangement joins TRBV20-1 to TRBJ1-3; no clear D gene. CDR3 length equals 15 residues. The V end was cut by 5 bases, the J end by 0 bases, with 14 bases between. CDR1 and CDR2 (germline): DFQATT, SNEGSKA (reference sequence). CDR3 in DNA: TGCAGTGCTGGACCCCCGGAAGGCTCTGGAAACACCATATATTTT. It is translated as CSAGPPEGSGNTIYF.

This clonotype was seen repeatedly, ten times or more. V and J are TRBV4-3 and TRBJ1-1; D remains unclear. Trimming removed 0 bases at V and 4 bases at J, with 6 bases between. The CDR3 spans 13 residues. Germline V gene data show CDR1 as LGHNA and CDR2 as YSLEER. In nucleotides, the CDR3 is TGCGCCAGCAGCCAAGATTTCGGCACTGAAGCTTTCTTT. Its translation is CASSQDFGTEAFF.

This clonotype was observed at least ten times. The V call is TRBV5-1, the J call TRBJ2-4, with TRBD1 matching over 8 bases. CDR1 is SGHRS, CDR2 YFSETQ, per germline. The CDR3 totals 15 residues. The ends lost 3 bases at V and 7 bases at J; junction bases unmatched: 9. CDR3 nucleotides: TGCGCCAGCAGCTCCGGACAGGGAAATCTCAACATTCAGTACTTC. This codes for CASSSGQGNLNIQYF.

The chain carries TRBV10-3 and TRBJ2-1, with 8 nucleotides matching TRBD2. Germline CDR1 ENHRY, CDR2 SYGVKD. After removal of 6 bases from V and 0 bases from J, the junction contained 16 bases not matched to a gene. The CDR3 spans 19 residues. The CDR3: CAIRQPGLGFSSSYNEQFF. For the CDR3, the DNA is TGTGCCATCAGGCAACCGGGACTAGGCTTCTCTAGCTCCTACAATGAGCAGTTCTTC.

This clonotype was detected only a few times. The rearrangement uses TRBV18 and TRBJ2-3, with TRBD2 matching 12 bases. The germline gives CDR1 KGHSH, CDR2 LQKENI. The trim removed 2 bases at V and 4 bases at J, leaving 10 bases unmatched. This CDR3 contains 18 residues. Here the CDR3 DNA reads TGTGCCAGCTCACCAGTCGGACCGACTAGCGGGAGTGCAGATACGCAGTATTTT. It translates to CASSPVGPTSGSADTQYF.

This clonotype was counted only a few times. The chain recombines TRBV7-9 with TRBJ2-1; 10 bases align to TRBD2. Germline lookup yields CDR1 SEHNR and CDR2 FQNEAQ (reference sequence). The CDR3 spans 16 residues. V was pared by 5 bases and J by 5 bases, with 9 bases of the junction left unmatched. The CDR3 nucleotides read TGTGCCAGCAGCCTTCTAGCGGGAGTATCCCACAATGAGCAGTTCTTC. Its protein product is CASSLLAGVSHNEQFF.

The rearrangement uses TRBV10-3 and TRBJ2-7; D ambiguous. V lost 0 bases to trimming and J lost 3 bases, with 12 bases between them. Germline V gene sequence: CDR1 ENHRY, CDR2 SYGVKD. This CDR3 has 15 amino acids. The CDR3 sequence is CAISESLGMSYEQYF. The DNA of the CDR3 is TGTGCCATCAGTGAGTCGTTGGGGATGAGCTACGAGCAGTACTTC.

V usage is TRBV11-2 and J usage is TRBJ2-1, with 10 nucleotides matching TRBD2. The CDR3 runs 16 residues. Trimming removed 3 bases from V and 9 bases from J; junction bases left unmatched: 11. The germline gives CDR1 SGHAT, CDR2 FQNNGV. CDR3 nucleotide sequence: TGTGCCAGCAGCTTCAGGTCTAGCGGGGGTGGTGTTGAGCAGTTCTTC. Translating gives CASSFRSSGGGVEQFF.